Detailed here is one T cell receptor (beta chain). These data come from a study of blood T cell repertoires in COVID-19. Study background: Collection of acute and convalescent COVID-19 samples took place in the United States, Italy and Spain. Sample material is recorded as cDNA or gDNA derived from T cells, B-cell-depleted T cells, or PBMCs.

Per the study methods: Nucleated cell number was recorded as an estimate derived from reference gene primer amplification. Profiling relied on immunoSEQ multiplex PCR, and the TCRdb table lists in-frame clones only, not all of them. V, J and clone size are those of that table, while D and trimming were read from the DNA. The data show about 92,000 clones, approximately 90% seen once. The sample consisted of peripheral blood. The receptor's source is a woman aged 60-75 years with COVID-19, enrolled during active disease.

Here the CDR3 DNA reads TGTGCCAGCTCACCTAGCGGGGGAGCTTCAGCCAAAAACATTCAGTACTTC. Its translation: CASSPSGGASAKNIQYF. The chain is built from TRBV18 and TRBJ2-4; 9 bases map to TRBD2. This CDR3 has 17 amino acids. Trimming cost V 3 bases and J 0 bases; bases outside gene matches: 6. In germline, CDR1 is KGHSH, CDR2 LQKENI.